The 18 T cell receptor beta chains presented below share a single source sample, sequenced in a study of OX40 agonist ivuxolimab in advanced cancers. Using immunoSEQ multiplex PCR, the repertoire was profiled, and TCRdb retains in-frame clones only, with some absent. The table has some 50,000 clones, about 87% seen once. This material consisted of CD4+ or CD8+ T cells sorted from blood, taken in a trial of the OX40 agonist ivuxolimab. These receptors were taken from an adult with an advanced solid tumor such as melanoma, head and neck, liver or kidney cancer.

Notes on this clone: Distinct nucleotide sequences in the sample also encode this CDR3. The chain has TRBV7-9 and TRBJ1-6; D gene unclear. Germline assignment: CDR1 SEHNR and CDR2 FQNEAQ (reference sequence). This CDR3 region has 13 residues. Trimming removed 1 base at V and 6 bases at J, with 4 bases between. CDR3 protein: CASSLGSNSPLHF. DNA for the CDR3: TGTGCCAGCAGCTTAGGAAGTAATTCACCCCTCCACTTT.

This clone was detected a few times. This chain joins TRBV19 and TRBJ1-2; D is perhaps TRBD1 (5 bases). The germline V gene has CDR1 LNHDA and CDR2 SQIVND (reference sequence). The CDR3 runs to 15 residues. Trimming took off 3 bases at V and 6 bases at J, with 17 bases between the two ends. CDR3 residues: CASSMQGSDVNGYTF. The CDR3 nucleotides read TGTGCCAGTAGTATGCAGGGCTCGGATGTCAATGGCTACACCTTC.

The CDR3 loop reads CASSPRGGGTGELFF. The CDR3, as DNA: TGCGCCAGCAGTCCGCGGGGGGGCGGCACCGGGGAGCTGTTTTTT. The rearrangement uses TRBV5-1 and TRBJ2-2, with 9 bases identical to TRBD2. This CDR3 spans 15 amino acids. With 5 bases clipped from V and 4 bases from J, the junction kept 6 bases outside the gene matches. Germline V gene sequence: CDR1 SGHRS, CDR2 YFSETQ.

The chain employs TRBV9 and TRBJ2-1; TRBD1 might be the D (6 bases). The V and J ends lost 3 bases and 7 bases respectively, with 20 bases between them. The CDR3 has 16 amino acids. Germline V gives CDR1 SGDLS, CDR2 YYNGEE. The DNA for the CDR3 is TGTGCCAGCAGCGCTTCCACAGGGCGACAAAGGAATGAGCAGTTCTTC. Translating it yields CASSASTGRQRNEQFF.

The CDR3 is CASRVGAGWNSPLHF. CDR3 DNA sequence: TGTGCCAGCAGAGTGGGGGCAGGGTGGAATTCACCCCTCCACTTT. This chain joins TRBV2 and TRBJ1-6; D is possibly TRBD1 (6 bases). The germline V and J ends were trimmed by 6 bases and 7 bases, with 16 bases remaining between them. CDR3 length: 15 amino acids. Germline values: CDR1 SNHLY, CDR2 FYNNEI.

This clone came up once. This chain joins TRBV28 and TRBJ2-7; perhaps TRBD1 as D (5 bases). Trimming stripped 2 bases from V and 3 bases from J, with 17 bases between. Germline V gene sequence: CDR1 MDHEN, CDR2 SYDVKM. CDR3 length: 16 amino acids. In nucleotides, the CDR3 is TGTGCCAGCAGTTTACCCCCGTTTCACAGGCGCTACGAGCAGTACTTC. Encoded protein: CASSLPPFHRRYEQYF.

This chain links TRBV30 with TRBJ2-7; D unclear. Trimming cost V 1 base and J 4 bases, with 8 bases left between them. CDR1 and CDR2 from the germline V gene are GTSNPN and SVGIG (reference sequence). The CDR3 is made up of 12 amino acids. The CDR3 spells CAWSDGTYEQYF. The DNA for the CDR3 is TGTGCCTGGAGTGATGGAACGTACGAGCAGTACTTC.

The chain uses TRBV9 and TRBJ2-3; unclear D gene. The V gene's germline CDR1 is SGDLS and CDR2 YYNGEE. Trimming removed 0 bases from V and 4 bases from J, with 6 bases in between. This CDR3 spans 13 amino acids. CDR3 residues: CASSVEVPDTQYF. CDR3 in DNA: TGTGCCAGCAGCGTAGAGGTCCCAGATACGCAGTATTTT.

The chain combines TRBV10-2 with TRBJ1-2; D gene uncertain. In germline, CDR1 is WSHSY, CDR2 SAAADI. Trimming removed 8 bases at V and 1 base at J, with 14 bases between. This CDR3 spans 14 amino acids. This CDR3 reads CASVGINLNYGYTF. DNA for the CDR3: TGCGCCAGCGTGGGGATAAACCTTAACTATGGCTACACCTTC.

The J gene is TRBJ2-7, the V gene TRBV9; D call uncertain. The CDR3 totals 16 residues. Trimming stripped 0 bases from V and 2 bases from J, with 15 bases between. Per germline, CDR1 SGDLS and CDR2 YYNGEE. Here the CDR3 reads CASSVDFKETPYEQYF. CDR3 bases: TGTGCCAGCAGCGTAGATTTTAAGGAGACCCCCTACGAGCAGTACTTC.

V usage is TRBV27 and J usage is TRBJ2-4; the D is unclear. Germline CDR1 MNHEY, CDR2 SMNVEV (reference sequence). The ends were cut back, 5 bases at V and 5 bases at J, with 10 bases in the middle. The CDR3 runs to 13 residues. Written as DNA, the CDR3 is TGTGCCAGCAGTCTGAGGTCCCAAAACATTCAGTACTTC. Protein: CASSLRSQNIQYF.

This chain joins TRBV18 and TRBJ2-1; 7 nucleotides line up with TRBD2. CDR3 length: 17 amino acids. Germline V CDR1 and CDR2: KGHSH, LQKENI. With V trimmed by 3 bases and J by 6 bases, 14 bases remained unmatched. The CDR3 sequence is CASSPPGGSSFVNEQFF. CDR3 DNA: TGTGCCAGCTCACCCCCGGGCGGGAGTTCTTTCGTCAATGAGCAGTTCTTC.

This clone was seen once. The rearrangement joins TRBV5-6 to TRBJ1-1; D is uncertain. The CDR3 consists of 16 residues. Per germline, CDR1 SGHDT and CDR2 YYEEEE. Trimming pared 5 bases from V and 0 bases from J, leaving 17 bases between. CDR3 sequence: CASSQIPGYVNTEAFF. As DNA, the CDR3 is TGTGCCAGCAGTCAGATCCCTGGCTACGTGAACACTGAAGCTTTCTTT. Drawing the rest from reference TRBV5-6 and TRBJ1-1, the complete variable domain is DAGVTQSPTHLIKTRGQQVTLRCSPKSGHDTVSWYQQALGQGPQFIFQYYEEEERQRGNFPDRFSGHQFPNYSSELNVNALLLGDSALYLCASSQIPGYVNTEAFFGQGTRLTVV.

In its sample, this clone was seen once. The chain has TRBV4-2 and TRBJ2-3; D unresolved. V was clipped by 4 bases and J by 5 bases, with 10 bases between them. Per germline, CDR1 LGHNA and CDR2 YNFKEQ. This CDR3 is 13 amino acids long. The CDR3 DNA reads TGTGCCAGCAGCCTCGTCCGCAGAGATACGCAGTATTTT. This sequence encodes CASSLVRRDTQYF.

The CDR3 bases are TGTGCCAGCAGCTATCAGGGGGGAAATCAGCCCCAGCATTTT. Amino acid sequence: CASSYQGGNQPQHF. The chain recombines TRBV27 with TRBJ1-5, with 7 bases matching TRBD1. Per germline, CDR1 MNHEY and CDR2 SMNVEV (reference sequence). The CDR3 loop spans 14 amino acids. With V trimmed by 6 bases and J by 4 bases, 6 bases remained unmatched.

The genes are TRBV9 and TRBJ2-1; either TRBD1 or TRBD2 may fit D (5 bases each). CDR1 and CDR2 (germline): SGDLS, YYNGEE. The CDR3 loop spans 14 amino acids. V was clipped by 0 bases and J by 7 bases, with 11 bases between them. The CDR3 loop is CASSVARGANEQFF. CDR3 coding DNA: TGTGCCAGCAGCGTAGCCCGGGGCGCAAATGAGCAGTTCTTC.

The rearrangement uses TRBV6-6 and TRBJ1-6; D unresolved. Germline V gives CDR1 MNHNY, CDR2 SVGAGI (reference sequence). CDR3 size: 16 residues. The germline V and J ends were trimmed by 6 bases and 7 bases, with 19 bases remaining between them. CDR3 sequence reads: CASSPTAGDRNSPLHF. Here the CDR3 DNA reads TGTGCCAGCAGCCCCACCGCTGGGGATAGGAATTCACCCCTCCACTTT.

The chain combines TRBV5-1 with TRBJ2-1, with D hard to call. V dropped 2 bases and J dropped 1 base, with 7 bases sitting between them. CDR1 and CDR2 from the germline V gene are SGHRS and YFSETQ. This CDR3 has 14 residues. The DNA of the CDR3 is TGCGCCAGCAGCTTTGAGGAGTCCTACAATGAGCAGTTCTTC. Translating gives CASSFEESYNEQFF.